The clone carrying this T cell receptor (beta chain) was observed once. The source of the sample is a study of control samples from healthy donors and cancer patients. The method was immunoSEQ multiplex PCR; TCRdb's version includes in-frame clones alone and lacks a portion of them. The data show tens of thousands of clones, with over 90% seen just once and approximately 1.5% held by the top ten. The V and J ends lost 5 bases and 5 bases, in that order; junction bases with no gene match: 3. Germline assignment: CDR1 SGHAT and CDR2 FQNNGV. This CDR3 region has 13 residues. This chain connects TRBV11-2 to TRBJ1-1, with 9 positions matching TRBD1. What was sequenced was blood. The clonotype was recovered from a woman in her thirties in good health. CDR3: CASSQQGATEAFF. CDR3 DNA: TGTGCCAGCAGCCAACAGGGGGCGACTGAAGCTTTCTTT.